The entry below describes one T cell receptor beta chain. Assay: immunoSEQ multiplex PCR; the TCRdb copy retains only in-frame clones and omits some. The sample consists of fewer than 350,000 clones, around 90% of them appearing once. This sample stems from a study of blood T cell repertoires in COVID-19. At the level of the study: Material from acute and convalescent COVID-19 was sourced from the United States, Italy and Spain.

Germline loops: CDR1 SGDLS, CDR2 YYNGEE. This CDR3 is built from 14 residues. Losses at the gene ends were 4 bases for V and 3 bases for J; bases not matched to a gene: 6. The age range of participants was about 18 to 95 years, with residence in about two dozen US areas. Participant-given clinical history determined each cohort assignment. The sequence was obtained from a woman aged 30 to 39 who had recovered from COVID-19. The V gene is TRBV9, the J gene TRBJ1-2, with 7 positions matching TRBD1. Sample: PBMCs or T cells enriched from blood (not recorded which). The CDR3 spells CASSPRQGDYGYTF. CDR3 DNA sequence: TGTGCCAGCAGCCCCCGACAGGGAGACTATGGCTACACCTTC.